These T cell receptor beta chains were read from a single sample in a study of blood T cell repertoires in COVID-19. Generated by immunoSEQ multiplex PCR, the TCRdb table keeps only in-frame clones and is missing some. Of 110,000 or so clones in the sample, roughly 79% are singletons; the top ten hold under 40%. Source material: peripheral blood. All receptors derive from a man older than 75 with acute or convalescent COVID-19. Both conserved end residues are trimmed from each CDR3. Each record gives: V gene, CDR3 protein.

TRBV18,ASSPYQETQY
TRBV12-3/TRBV12-4,ASGISGRNEQF
TRBV5-1,ASSLQGTEAF
TRBV12-3/TRBV12-4,ASSPQGAYEQF
TRBV5-1,ASSSLAGGGNSEQF
TRBV15,ATSKGVGNVNEKLF
TRBV7-9,ASSSRQGENSPLH
TRBV14,ASSQDNAYSPLH
TRBV28,ASSYTGLGQPQH
TRBV19,ASSILLGLAGDGDEQF
TRBV7-8,ASSIRQGAQYYGYT
TRBV28,ASSTYSGGRNNNEQF
TRBV7-9,ASSFTVPSGNTIY
TRBV30,ASTKGGMSSSSVGIEQF
TRBV6-1,ASSEMAGYEPQH
TRBV7-9,ASSSRQGTYEQY
TRBV5-1,ASSLSSARTDTQY
TRBV19,ASSPGQGVGSGANVLT
TRBV27,ASNLDRGHYNEQF
TRBV28,ASSLRTYGYT
TRBV7-9,ASSPQGGGYEQY
TRBV6-2/TRBV6-3,ASSLIRLNTEAF
TRBV19,ASSYTFLNTEAF
TRBV12-3/TRBV12-4,ASSFYRETQY
TRBV5-5,ASGGLTYEQY
TRBV19,ASSRGSGRGNEQF
TRBV13,ASSERTGGETQY
TRBV10-2,ASRTSGRWYEQF
TRBV28,ASDPGWLSYGYT
TRBV6-1,ASSEGEVYGYT